The 31 T cell receptor beta chains below were found in one sample sequenced in a study of blood T cell repertoires in COVID-19. Libraries were prepared by immunoSEQ multiplex PCR; TCRdb keeps only in-frame clonotypes and omits some of them. This sample has over 200,000 clones, with 65% to 85% found just once. Sequencing input: peripheral blood. These receptors originate from a man in his forties or fifties with acute or convalescent COVID-19.

This rearrangement joins TRBV5-1 to TRBJ2-1, with TRBD2 matching 13 bases. CDR3 length equals 15 residues. J gave up 7 bases and V 4 bases, and 5 bases lay outside the gene matches. The germline V gene has CDR1 SGHRS and CDR2 YFSETQ. CDR3 protein: CASSPRTSGGNEQFF. The CDR3 DNA reads TGCGCCAGCAGCCCGAGGACTAGCGGGGGTAATGAGCAGTTCTTC.

The V and J genes are TRBV19 and TRBJ1-2; no clear D. The CDR3 has 14 amino acids. V was cut by 7 bases and J by 5 bases, with 17 bases left in between. Germline CDR1 is LNHDA and CDR2 is SQIVND (reference sequence). The CDR3 DNA reads TGTGCCAGTACCCCTGGAGCGCGAATGTATGGCTACACCTTC. Protein: CASTPGARMYGYTF.

V usage is TRBV5-4 and J usage is TRBJ1-1; D possibly corresponds to TRBD1 (5 bases). CDR1 SGHNT and CDR2 YYREEE come from the germline V gene (reference sequence). The CDR3 has 16 amino acids. V was shortened by 4 bases and J by 3 bases, with 19 bases between the two germline ends. The CDR3 spells CASSPTGKGAHTEAFF. The CDR3 DNA follows: TGTGCCAGCAGCCCTACAGGAAAAGGGGCGCACACTGAAGCTTTCTTT.

CDR3 amino acids: CASSLRPNTEAFF. As DNA, the CDR3 is TGTGCCAGCAGTTTGCGTCCGAACACTGAAGCTTTCTTT. This chain links TRBV12-3 or TRBV12-4 with TRBJ1-1; D gene ambiguous. Trimming took 3 bases from V and 1 from J, leaving 6 bases between them. The CDR3 extends over 13 amino acids.

DNA for the CDR3: TGTGCCAGCAGCTCCCCGACAGGGGATTTAAACTATGGCTACACCTTC. This gives the protein CASSSPTGDLNYGYTF. The V and J genes are TRBV7-9 and TRBJ1-2, with TRBD1 identical over 8 bases. J lost 2 bases, V lost 4 bases, and 9 bases had no gene match. From germline, CDR1 is SEHNR and CDR2 FQNEAQ (reference sequence). This CDR3 spans 16 amino acids.

This clone was counted once. V and J are TRBV9 and TRBJ2-1; 10 bases align to TRBD2. J lost 5 bases, V lost 3 bases, and 5 bases had no gene match. The CDR3 is 15 amino acids. Germline loops: CDR1 SGDLS, CDR2 YYNGEE. CDR3 sequence: CASSASGLANNEQFF. CDR3 DNA: TGTGCCAGCAGCGCCTCGGGACTAGCGAACAATGAGCAGTTCTTC.

The rearrangement joins TRBV19 to TRBJ1-5, with D perhaps matching TRBD1 (5 bases). Trimming pared 1 base from V and 3 bases from J, leaving 10 bases between. The CDR3 consists of 15 residues. Germline V gene lookup returns CDR1 LNHDA and CDR2 SQIVND (reference sequence). CDR3 protein: CASSIGRGYNQPQHF. In nucleotides, the CDR3 is TGTGCCAGTAGTATAGGTAGGGGATACAATCAGCCCCAGCATTTT. Complete variable domain (other parts from reference TRBV19 and TRBJ1-5): DGGITQSPKYLFRKEGQNVTLSCEQNLNHDAMYWYRQDPGQGLRLIYYSQIVNDFQKGDIAEGYSVSREKKESFPLTVTSAQKNPTAFYLCASSIGRGYNQPQHFGDGTRLSIL.

J is TRBJ2-1 and V is TRBV7-9; D call uncertain. Germline assignment: CDR1 SEHNR and CDR2 FQNEAQ (reference sequence). This CDR3 is 13 amino acids long. Trimming shortened V by 5 bases and J by 8 bases, and 13 bases separated the two germline ends. CDR3 coding DNA: TGTGCCAGCAGCCCCGAAGCAACCGATGAGCAGTTCTTC. Its protein is CASSPEATDEQFF.

This clone appeared once. The V gene is TRBV9, the J gene TRBJ2-2; D is possibly TRBD2 (5 bases). V lost 3 bases, J lost 0 bases, and 12 bases lay in between. CDR1 and CDR2 (germline): SGDLS, YYNGEE. The CDR3 runs 16 residues. The CDR3 DNA reads TGTGCCAGCAGCGGGACTGCCGGTGCGAACACCGGGGAGCTGTTTTTT. Protein sequence: CASSGTAGANTGELFF.

The CDR3 region has the DNA TGTGCCAGCAGTGATTTAGGAGGCAGAAGCACAGATACGCAGTATTTT. Translation gives CASSDLGGRSTDTQYF. The rearrangement joins TRBV6-1 to TRBJ2-3; a possible D gene is TRBD2 (5 bases). From germline, CDR1 is MNHNS and CDR2 SASEGT. The CDR3 spans 16 residues. The ends were cut back, 3 bases at V and 0 bases at J, with 13 bases in the middle.

V is TRBV2 and J is TRBJ2-1; no definite D call. Trimming cost V 10 bases and J 5 bases, with 12 bases left between them. The V gene's germline CDR1 is SNHLY and CDR2 FYNNEI. CDR3 size: 12 residues. The CDR3 nucleotides are TGTGCCACCAGGTTAGTGGACAATGAGCAGTTCTTC. Translated: CATRLVDNEQFF.

V usage is TRBV18 and J usage is TRBJ1-5; TRBD1 might be the D (5 bases). Per germline, CDR1 KGHSH and CDR2 LQKENI. The V and J ends lost 2 bases and 5 bases respectively, with 7 bases between them. The CDR3 consists of 13 residues. CDR3 sequence: CASSPEGDQPQHF. CDR3 sequence (DNA): TGTGCCAGCTCACCAGAAGGGGATCAGCCCCAGCATTTT.

V gene TRBV10-3 combines with J gene TRBJ2-7, with 10 bases identical to TRBD1. This CDR3 has 15 amino acids. Germline assignment: CDR1 ENHRY and CDR2 SYGVKD. The CDR3 nucleotides are TGTGCGGTAGGGGGGCCCGGGACAGGGGTCTACGAGCAGTACTTC. Encoded protein: CAVGGPGTGVYEQYF.

This clone was picked up a small number of times. This sequence joins TRBV5-1 and TRBJ1-2, with D hard to call. This CDR3 is 13 amino acids long. CDR1 and CDR2 (germline): SGHRS, YFSETQ. V lost 0 bases and J 2 bases, leaving 5 bases between the germline ends. The chain's CDR3 is CASSLDRNYGYTF. CDR3 nucleotide sequence: TGCGCCAGCAGCTTGGACAGAAACTATGGCTACACCTTC.

The CDR3 here is CASSLIDRGGQPQHF. The CDR3 nucleotides read TGTGCCAGCAGTTTAATTGACAGGGGCGGACAGCCCCAGCATTTT. V and J are TRBV6-2 or TRBV6-3 and TRBJ1-5, with 8 bases that match TRBD1. This CDR3 has 15 amino acids. Losses at the gene ends were 4 bases for V and 7 bases for J; bases not matched to a gene: 9. Germline V lookup: CDR1 MNHEY, CDR2 SVGEGT.

J is TRBJ2-7 and V is TRBV5-1; 10 nucleotides align to TRBD1. This CDR3 comprises 15 residues. The J segment lost 3 bases and the V segment lost 1 base, leaving 4 bases of the junction unmatched. The germline V gene has CDR1 SGHRS and CDR2 YFSETQ. The CDR3 is CASSLLTGGDYEQYF. CDR3 DNA sequence: TGCGCCAGCAGCTTGTTGACAGGGGGCGACTACGAGCAGTACTTC.

The chain joins TRBV2 to TRBJ2-3; possibly TRBD1 for D (5 bases). V lost 0 bases and J lost 0, with 13 bases in between. The CDR3 loop spans 17 amino acids. Germline CDR1 and CDR2: SNHLY and FYNNEI. CDR3 sequence: CASSEAGAPSSTDTQYF. CDR3 DNA sequence: TGTGCCAGCAGTGAAGCAGGGGCTCCTTCTAGCACAGATACGCAGTATTTT.

The chain has TRBV5-8 and TRBJ2-1; 7 positions match TRBD2. The CDR3 runs to 13 residues. Germline assignment: CDR1 SGHTS and CDR2 YDEGEE. Trimming removed 2 bases from V and 8 bases from J; junction bases left unmatched: 4. Here the CDR3 reads CASSFSSGDEQFF. The CDR3 coding sequence is TGTGCCAGCAGCTTTTCTAGCGGTGATGAGCAGTTCTTC.

This chain links TRBV11-2 with TRBJ1-1, with unresolved D. Trimming took off 1 base at V and 0 bases at J, with 12 bases between the two ends. CDR1 and CDR2 (germline): SGHAT, FQNNGV. The CDR3 is 16 residues long. The CDR3 bases are TGTGCCAGCAGCTTAGCGGGTCGCGGAATGAACACTGAAGCTTTCTTT. The encoded protein is CASSLAGRGMNTEAFF. Full variable domain (outside the CDR3, taken from reference TRBV11-2 and TRBJ1-1): EAGVAQSPRYKIIEKRQSVAFWCNPISGHATLYWYQQILGQGPKLLIQFQNNGVVDDSQLPKDRFSAERLKGVDSTLKIQPAKLEDSAVYLCASSLAGRGMNTEAFFGQGTRLTVV.

The J gene is TRBJ1-2, the V gene TRBV27, with D maybe TRBD1 (6 bases). Germline CDR1 reads MNHEY; CDR2 reads SMNVEV (reference sequence). The CDR3 sequence is 13 residues long. V was shortened by 4 bases and J by 7 bases, with 13 bases between the two germline ends. DNA of the CDR3: TGTGCCAGCAGTTCCCGGACAGTTGGTGGCTACACCTTC. It yields the protein CASSSRTVGGYTF.

The chain couples TRBV29-1 to TRBJ2-3, with D unresolved. The CDR3 sequence is 12 residues long. The germline CDR1 and CDR2 sequences are SQVTM and ANQGSEA. The V end lost 4 bases, the J end lost 3 bases, and 8 bases lay between the germline ends. The CDR3 nucleotides read TGCAGCGTTGCCCCCCCTACAGATACGCAGTATTTT. It specifies CSVAPPTDTQYF.

The chain joins TRBV19 to TRBJ1-5; 9 positions agree with TRBD1. Germline V CDR1 and CDR2: LNHDA, SQIVND (reference sequence). The CDR3 totals 15 residues. V shed 5 bases and J 7 bases; nucleotides not matched to a gene: 9. CDR3 amino acids: CASSLQGADEQPQHF. The CDR3 DNA sequence: TGTGCCAGTAGTCTACAGGGGGCCGACGAGCAGCCCCAGCATTTT.

This clone was seen just once. V usage is TRBV27 and J usage is TRBJ1-2, with 9 bases aligning to TRBD1. V trimming: 6 bases; J trimming: 8 bases; junction bases outside the gene matches: 10. The CDR3 has 14 residues. Germline V gene data show CDR1 as MNHEY and CDR2 as SMNVEV (reference sequence). The CDR3 reads CASSQTGGVRGYTF. CDR3 DNA: TGTGCCAGCAGCCAAACAGGGGGCGTTAGGGGCTACACCTTC.

The chain is built from TRBV2 and TRBJ2-7; possible D gene TRBD1, 5 bases. The germline V and J ends were trimmed by 6 bases and 3 bases, with 9 bases remaining between them. Germline lookup yields CDR1 SNHLY and CDR2 FYNNEI. CDR3 length equals 12 residues. Written as DNA, the CDR3 is TGTGCCAGCAGACCCGACAGCTACGAGCAGTACTTC. Translation gives CASRPDSYEQYF.

The rearrangement uses TRBV19 and TRBJ2-7; D might be TRBD2 (5 bases). The ends were cut back, 4 bases at V and 2 bases at J, with 18 bases in the middle. The CDR3 runs to 16 residues. CDR1 LNHDA and CDR2 SQIVND come from the germline V gene (reference sequence). The CDR3 bases are TGTGCCAGTAGTACCCCCTATTACGGAGGTACCTACGAGCAGTACTTC. It specifies CASSTPYYGGTYEQYF.

This chain uses TRBV5-4 with TRBJ2-2, with D perhaps TRBD2 (5 bases). There are 16 residues in the CDR3. CDR1 is SGHNT, CDR2 YYREEE, per germline (reference sequence). V was pared by 4 bases and J by 4 bases, with 17 bases between. CDR3 amino acids: CASSPGRGPGTGELFF. CDR3 coding DNA: TGTGCCAGCAGCCCTGGTCGAGGGCCGGGCACCGGGGAGCTGTTTTTT. Full variable domain (missing parts from reference TRBV5-4 and TRBJ2-2): ETGVTQSPTHLIKTRGQQVTLRCSSQSGHNTVSWYQQALGQGPQFIFQYYREEENGRGNFPPRFSGLQFPNYSSELNVNALELDDSALYLCASSPGRGPGTGELFFGEGSRLTVL.

The J gene is TRBJ2-1, the V gene TRBV28; no clear D. Per the germline V gene, CDR1 is MDHEN and CDR2 is SYDVKM. CDR3 length: 12 amino acids. V was shortened by 3 bases and J by 8 bases, with 8 bases between the two germline ends. This CDR3 reads CASSFPSDEQFF. As DNA, the CDR3 is TGTGCCAGCAGTTTCCCATCGGATGAGCAGTTCTTC.

The chain combines TRBV11-2 with TRBJ2-4, with TRBD2 identical over 7 bases. The CDR3 is made up of 18 amino acids. Germline V CDR1 and CDR2: SGHAT, FQNNGV. J lost 3 bases, V lost 0 bases, and 11 bases had no gene match. The CDR3 region has the DNA TGTGCCAGCAGCTTAGACCGCGGGTGGGGCGGGGGCAAAAACATTCAGTACTTC. Its translation: CASSLDRGWGGGKNIQYF.

The chain has TRBV20-1 and TRBJ1-1; no clear D gene. CDR1 is DFQATT, CDR2 SNEGSKA, per germline (reference sequence). The CDR3 has 11 amino acids. Trimming took off 3 bases at V and 7 bases at J, with 9 bases between the two ends. This chain's CDR3 is CSASPDYEAFF. For the CDR3, the DNA is TGCAGTGCTAGTCCCGACTATGAAGCTTTCTTT.

The V gene is TRBV3-1 (or the pseudogene TRBV3-2), the J gene TRBJ1-5, with 8 bases aligning to TRBD1. Per germline, CDR1 LGHDT and CDR2 YNNKEL (reference sequence). J was trimmed by 5 bases and V by 4 bases; bases with no gene match: 7. The CDR3 consists of 15 residues. The CDR3 is CASSRGQGSDQPQHF. The CDR3 DNA reads TGTGCCAGCAGCCGCGGACAGGGCTCTGATCAGCCCCAGCATTTT.

V is TRBV5-1 and J is TRBJ1-2; TRBD1 matches at 11 bases. V was pared by 4 bases and J by 6 bases, with 2 bases of the junction left unmatched. The CDR3 totals 13 residues. Germline-derived CDR1 and CDR2 are SGHRS and YFSETQ. In DNA form, the CDR3 reads TGCGCCAGCAGCATGGACAGGGGGCATGGCTACACCTTC. It yields the protein CASSMDRGHGYTF.